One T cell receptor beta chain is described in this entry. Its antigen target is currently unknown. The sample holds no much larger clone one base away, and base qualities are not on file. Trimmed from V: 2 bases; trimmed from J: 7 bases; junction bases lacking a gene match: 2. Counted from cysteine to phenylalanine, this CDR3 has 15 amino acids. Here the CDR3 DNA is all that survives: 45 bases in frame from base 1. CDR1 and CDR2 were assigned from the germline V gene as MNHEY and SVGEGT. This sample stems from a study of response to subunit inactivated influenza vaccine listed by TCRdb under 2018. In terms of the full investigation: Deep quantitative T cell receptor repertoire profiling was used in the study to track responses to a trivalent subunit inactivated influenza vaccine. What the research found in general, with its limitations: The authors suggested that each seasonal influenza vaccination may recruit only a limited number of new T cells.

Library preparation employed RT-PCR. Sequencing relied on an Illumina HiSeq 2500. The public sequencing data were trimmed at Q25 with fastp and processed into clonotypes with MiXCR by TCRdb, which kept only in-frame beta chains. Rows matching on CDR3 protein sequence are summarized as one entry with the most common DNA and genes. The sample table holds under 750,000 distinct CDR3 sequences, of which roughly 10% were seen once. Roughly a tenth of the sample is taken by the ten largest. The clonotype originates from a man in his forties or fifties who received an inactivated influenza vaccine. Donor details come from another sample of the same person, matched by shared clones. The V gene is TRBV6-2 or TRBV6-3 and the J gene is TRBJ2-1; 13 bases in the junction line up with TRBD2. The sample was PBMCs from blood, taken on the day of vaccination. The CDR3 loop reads CASSYGLAGVNEQFF. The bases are TGTGCCAGCAGTTACGGACTAGCGGGAGTTAATGAGCAGTTCTTC.